Listed here are 25 T cell receptor beta chains from one sample, sequenced in a study of low-dose radiotherapy and immunotherapy resistance in tumors. Covering alpha and beta chains, TRAV- and TRBV-specific primers were used for the first-strand cDNA. A constant-region primer paired with the V-primer adapter amplified TCRs over about 20 PCR cycles. From the reads, TCRdb called clonotypes with MiXCR, one entry per CDR3 protein. The sample consists of under 90,000 distinct CDR3 sequences, roughly 30% of them appearing once. The time point here: before trial treatment. Sequencing was performed on PBMCs, taken before treatment. All receptors derive from a female donor with ovarian cancer.

This clonotype has ten or more counts. The chain carries TRBV30 and TRBJ1-5; 7 positions match TRBD1. Germline values: CDR1 GTSNPN, CDR2 SVGIG (reference sequence). The junction had 2 bases not matched to a gene; V was cut back by 1 base and J by 5 bases. The CDR3 loop spans 13 amino acids. Here the CDR3 reads CAWSDRGDQPQHF. The CDR3 nucleotides read TGTGCCTGGAGTGACAGGGGAGATCAGCCCCAGCATTTT. The complete variable domain, with remaining parts taken from reference TRBV30 and TRBJ1-5, reads SQTIHQWPATLVQPVGSPLSLECTVEGTSNPNLYWYRQAAGRGLQLLFYSVGIGQISSEVPQNLSASRPQDRQFILSSKKLLLSDSGFYLCAWSDRGDQPQHFGDGTRLSIL.

This clonotype was observed many times. The CDR3 reads CASSRFAAGANTGELFF. As DNA, the CDR3 is TGCGCCAGCAGCCGTTTCGCCGCGGGAGCGAACACCGGGGAGCTGTTTTTT. The genes are TRBV4-3 and TRBJ2-2, with TRBD2 matching 7 bases. Germline V lookup: CDR1 LGHNA, CDR2 YSLEER. CDR3 size: 17 residues. V lost 4 bases to trimming and J lost 0 bases; unmatched junction nucleotides: 8.

This clonotype has a count of ten or more. The chain uses TRBV6-1 and TRBJ1-5, with D unclear. The V gene's germline CDR1 is MNHNS and CDR2 SASEGT. V gave up 0 bases and J gave up 6 bases, with 12 bases separating them. The CDR3 totals 15 residues. The CDR3 DNA reads TGTGCCAGCAGTGAAGCTCTGGGCGCGGGTCAGCCCCAGCATTTT. Protein: CASSEALGAGQPQHF.

The table lists this clonotype with a few counts. The V gene is TRBV19, the J gene TRBJ2-1, with TRBD1 matching 10 bases. J gave up 8 bases and V 2 bases, and 3 bases lay outside the gene matches. CDR1 is LNHDA and CDR2 is SQIVND in the germline V gene (reference sequence). The CDR3 totals 14 residues. The CDR3 nucleotides read TGTGCCAGTAGTATACGACAGGGGGCCTATGAGCAGTTCTTC. Amino acids: CASSIRQGAYEQFF.

V and J are TRBV28 and TRBJ2-3, with 15 positions matching TRBD2. The CDR3 loop spans 20 amino acids. Looked up from germline, CDR1 is MDHEN and CDR2 is SYDVKM. J was trimmed by 4 bases and V by 6 bases; bases with no gene match: 17. This CDR3 is CASSPTGLAGGRGKPDTQYF. The CDR3 DNA is TGTGCCAGCAGCCCTACCGGACTAGCGGGGGGGCGGGGGAAGCCAGATACGCAGTATTTT.

This clonotype occurred many times. The rearrangement links TRBV15 to TRBJ1-6; D is possibly TRBD1 (6 bases). The ends were cut back, 3 bases at V and 9 bases at J, with 18 bases in the middle. Germline loops: CDR1 LNHNV, CDR2 YYDKDF (reference sequence). The CDR3 is 16 amino acids. The CDR3 region is CATSRQKGVKGSPLHF. Written as DNA, the CDR3 is TGTGCCACCAGCAGGCAAAAGGGGGTGAAGGGTTCACCCCTCCACTTT.

V and J are TRBV5-1 and TRBJ2-1, with TRBD1 matching over 10 bases. Germline CDR1 is SGHRS and CDR2 is YFSETQ. The CDR3 is made up of 17 amino acids. Trimming cost V 6 bases and J 8 bases; bases outside gene matches: 17. The CDR3 sequence is CASTKVAGTGERDEQFF. The CDR3 DNA follows: TGCGCCAGCACCAAAGTCGCCGGGACAGGGGAAAGGGATGAGCAGTTCTTC.

This clonotype was counted many times. The V gene is TRBV7-2, the J gene TRBJ2-5, with D possibly being TRBD1 or TRBD2 (5 bases each). The germline gives CDR1 SGHTA, CDR2 FQGNSA. CDR3 length equals 16 residues. The V gene lost 0 bases and the J gene lost 0 bases, with 11 bases spanning the gap. As DNA, the CDR3 is TGTGCCAGCAGCTTAGCGGTGGGGGATTACCAAGAGACCCAGTACTTC. Residues: CASSLAVGDYQETQYF.

The CDR3 loop reads CASSRFPLSSYEQYF. DNA for the CDR3: TGTGCCAGCAGTCGCTTCCCATTAAGCTCCTACGAGCAGTACTTC. The J gene is TRBJ2-7, the V gene TRBV2, with D uncertain. Trimming pared 5 bases from V and 0 bases from J, leaving 14 bases between. The CDR3 extends over 15 amino acids. Germline V gene sequence: CDR1 SNHLY, CDR2 FYNNEI.

This clonotype appeared a single time. The genes are TRBV15 and TRBJ2-7; no firm D call. There are 13 residues in the CDR3. The germline V and J ends were trimmed by 8 bases and 5 bases, with 16 bases remaining between them. Germline V CDR1 and CDR2: LNHNV, YYDKDF (reference sequence). CDR3 protein: CATAGTPGDEQYF. In DNA form, the CDR3 reads TGTGCCACCGCCGGCACTCCTGGGGACGAGCAGTACTTC.

About this clonotype: This probably arose from a read error, given a far larger clone one base away. This chain uses TRBV13 with TRBJ2-1; 8 positions match TRBD1. The ends lost 7 bases at V and 8 bases at J; junction bases unmatched: 16. The CDR3 has 16 residues. Germline V lookup: CDR1 PRHDT, CDR2 FYEKMQ (reference sequence). For the CDR3, the DNA is TGTGCCAGCATCCCCCGGGGACAGGTAAATCTGGATGAGCAGTTCTTC. Amino acid sequence: CASIPRGQVNLDEQFF.

This clonotype was observed at least ten times. The genes are TRBV3-1 and TRBJ2-6; D is unresolved. The length of the CDR3 is 15 residues. Germline CDR1 and CDR2: LGHDT and YNNKEL (reference sequence). The ends were cut back, 7 bases at V and 1 base at J, with 11 bases in the middle. This chain's CDR3 is CASTAQPSGANVLTF. CDR3 DNA: TGTGCCAGCACCGCCCAGCCTTCTGGGGCCAACGTCCTGACTTTC.

This clonotype was recorded many times. The CDR3 DNA follows: TGTGCCAGCAGCTTGGACAGGGGGCGACACAATGAGCAGTTCTTC. It is translated as CASSLDRGRHNEQFF. The V and J genes are TRBV11-3 and TRBJ2-1, with 11 bases fitting TRBD1. The CDR3 loop spans 15 amino acids. From germline, CDR1 is SGHNT and CDR2 YENEEA. V lost 3 bases to trimming and J lost 5 bases; unmatched junction nucleotides: 3.

This clonotype occurred many times. At one end the junction does not follow the germline gene, possibly because of a read error. The gene calls are TRBV7-3 and TRBJ1-5; 12 bases align to TRBD1. The germline V gene encodes CDR1 SGHTA and CDR2 FQGTGA. The CDR3 is 17 amino acids. The CDR3 DNA reads TGTGCCAGCACCTTACCGGGACAGGGGGCAGGCAATCAGCCCCAGCATTTT. Translating gives CASTLPGQGAGNQPQHF.

This clonotype was seen at least ten times. This chain joins TRBV30 and TRBJ2-6, with TRBD1 identical over 11 bases. Germline CDR1 is GTSNPN and CDR2 is SVGIG (reference sequence). With V trimmed by 0 bases and J by 1 base, 8 bases remained unmatched. This CDR3 region has 19 residues. The CDR3 nucleotides are TGTGCCTGGAGTGTAGGGCGTGGACAGGGGGCTTCTGGGGCCAACGTCCTGACTTTC. Its translation: CAWSVGRGQGASGANVLTF.

This clonotype came up a few times. This chain uses TRBV5-4 with TRBJ2-7; 8 bases match TRBD1. Per the germline V gene, CDR1 is SGHNT and CDR2 is YYREEE (reference sequence). CDR3 length: 16 amino acids. Unmatched junction bases numbered 7, after V lost 0 bases and J lost 2 bases. CDR3 region: CASSLAARTGPYEQYF. DNA for the CDR3: TGTGCCAGCAGCTTGGCCGCGAGGACAGGGCCCTACGAGCAGTACTTC.

Notes on this clonotype: A far larger clone lies a single base away; this is likely a read error. The gene calls are TRBV27 and TRBJ2-5; TRBD2 might be the D (5 bases). Germline CDR1 MNHEY, CDR2 SMNVEV (reference sequence). The V and J ends lost 3 bases and 13 bases respectively, with 18 bases between them. The CDR3 is 13 amino acids. For the CDR3, the DNA is TGTGCCAGCAGTTTCGGGATCTCCTACGAGCGGTACTTC. This sequence encodes CASSFGISYERYF.

This clonotype was seen at least ten times. Sequence at one end of the junction differs from germline and may be a read error. The rearrangement uses TRBV25-1 and TRBJ2-3, with D hard to call. This CDR3 has 13 amino acids. CDR1 and CDR2 from the germline V gene are MGHDK and SYGVNS. The DNA of the CDR3 is TGTGCCAGCAGTGCCACCGCCACAAATACGCAGTATTTT. Translation: CASSATATNTQYF.

A few counts support this clonotype. The CDR3 DNA reads as TGTGCCAGCAGCTTAGTAAGAGGGCCCACCGGGGAGCTGTTTTTT. As protein: CASSLVRGPTGELFF. The rearrangement links TRBV7-2 to TRBJ2-2; a possible D gene is TRBD2 (5 bases). The CDR3 is 15 amino acids. Germline CDR1 is SGHTA and CDR2 is FQGNSA. The germline V and J ends were trimmed by 1 base and 4 bases, with 10 bases remaining between them.

This clonotype was counted at least ten times. CDR3 sequence: CASSKGLAGALEQYF. CDR3 DNA sequence: TGTGCCAGCAGCAAAGGACTAGCGGGGGCCCTGGAGCAGTACTTC. The V gene is TRBV4-2, the J gene TRBJ2-7; 13 nucleotides agree with TRBD2. V lost 5 bases, J lost 7 bases, and 8 bases stayed unmatched. The germline V gene encodes CDR1 LGHNA and CDR2 YNFKEQ. This CDR3 is 15 amino acids long.

J is TRBJ2-7 and V is TRBV7-9; D possibly corresponds to TRBD2 (5 bases). Germline values: CDR1 SEHNR, CDR2 FQNEAQ (reference sequence). The CDR3 totals 13 residues. V was clipped by 4 bases and J by 7 bases, with 14 bases between them. CDR3 protein: CASSSTVAGEQYF. CDR3 sequence (DNA): TGTGCCAGCAGCTCGACGGTGGCGGGTGAGCAGTACTTC. Full variable domain (missing parts from reference TRBV7-9 and TRBJ2-7): DTGVSQNPRHKITKRGQNVTFRCDPISEHNRLYWYRQTLGQGPEFLTYFQNEAQLEKSRLLSDRFSAERPKGSFSTLEIQRTEQGDSAMYLCASSSTVAGEQYFGPGTRLTVT.

Many counts were recorded for this clonotype. This sequence joins TRBV7-9 and TRBJ2-5; tentatively, D is TRBD2 (6 bases). The germline gives CDR1 SEHNR, CDR2 FQNEAQ (reference sequence). The CDR3 extends over 14 amino acids. Trimming cost V 0 bases and J 5 bases, with 10 bases left between them. CDR3 sequence reads: CASSLAGGFETQYF. CDR3 nucleotide sequence: TGTGCCAGCAGCTTAGCGGGAGGATTTGAGACCCAGTACTTC.

J is TRBJ2-1 and V is TRBV29-1; 11 bases align to TRBD1. V was clipped by 6 bases and J by 0 bases; unmatched bases: 7. Germline V gene sequence: CDR1 SQVTM, CDR2 ANQGSEA. CDR3 length: 16 amino acids. CDR3 protein: CSVAGQGVNSYNEQFF. In DNA form, the CDR3 reads TGCAGCGTCGCGGGACAGGGGGTAAACTCCTACAATGAGCAGTTCTTC.

This clonotype was seen many times. The rearrangement joins TRBV5-6 to TRBJ2-4; TRBD2 agrees at 10 bases. CDR1 and CDR2 (germline): SGHDT, YYEEEE. The CDR3 loop spans 21 amino acids. With 4 bases clipped from V and 1 base from J, the junction kept 20 bases outside the gene matches. The CDR3 spells CASSALTLAGVLRSAKNIQYF. The CDR3 DNA is TGTGCCAGCAGCGCACTCACCCTAGCGGGAGTGTTGAGGTCGGCCAAAAACATTCAGTACTTC.

V usage is TRBV5-1 and J usage is TRBJ2-5; TRBD2 aligns across 7 bases. The CDR3 extends over 16 amino acids. The germline CDR1 and CDR2 sequences are SGHRS and YFSETQ. Trimming took 1 base from V and 4 from J; bases not matched to a gene: 10. CDR3 sequence (DNA): TGCGCCAGCAGCTTGATGCGGGCGGGAGACTCAGAGACCCAGTACTTC. Amino acids: CASSLMRAGDSETQYF. The variable domain in full, with the rest retrieved from reference TRBV5-1 and TRBJ2-5, is KAGVTQTPRYLIKTRGQQVTLSCSPISGHRSVSWYQQTPGQGLQFLFEYFSETQRNKGNFPGRFSGRQFSNSRSEMNVSTLELGDSALYLCASSLMRAGDSETQYFGPGTRLLVL.